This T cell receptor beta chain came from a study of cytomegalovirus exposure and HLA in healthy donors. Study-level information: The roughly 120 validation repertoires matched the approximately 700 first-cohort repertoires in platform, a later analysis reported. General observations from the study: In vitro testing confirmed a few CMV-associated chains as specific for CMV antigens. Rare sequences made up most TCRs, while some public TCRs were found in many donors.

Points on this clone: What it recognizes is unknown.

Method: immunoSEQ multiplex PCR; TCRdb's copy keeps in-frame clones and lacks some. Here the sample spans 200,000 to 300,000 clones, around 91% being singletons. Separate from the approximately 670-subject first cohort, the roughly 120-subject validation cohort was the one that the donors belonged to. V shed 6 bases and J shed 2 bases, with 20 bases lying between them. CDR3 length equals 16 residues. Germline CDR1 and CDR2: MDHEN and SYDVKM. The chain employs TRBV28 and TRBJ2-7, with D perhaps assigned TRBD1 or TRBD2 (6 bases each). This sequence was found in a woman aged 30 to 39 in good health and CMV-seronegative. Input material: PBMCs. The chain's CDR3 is CASSPGGGGFTYEQYF. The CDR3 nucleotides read TGTGCCAGCAGCCCCGGGGGCGGCGGGTTTACCTACGAGCAGTACTTC.